A single sample is the source of the 21 T cell receptor beta chains below, sequenced in a study of control samples from healthy donors and cancer patients. Generated by immunoSEQ multiplex PCR, the TCRdb table keeps only in-frame clones and is missing some. The repertoire consists of about 180,000 clones, with approximately 94% occurring once and the leading ten covering 1.3%. Sequencing was performed on blood. The receptors were sampled from a young woman in good health.

The V call is TRBV11-2, the J call TRBJ2-3; 8 nucleotides align to TRBD1. CDR1 and CDR2 (germline): SGHAT, FQNNGV. This CDR3 has 14 residues. V was clipped by 3 bases and J by 6 bases; unmatched bases: 5. The CDR3 region has the DNA TGTGCCAGCAGCTTTCGGACAGGGTTTGATACGCAGTATTTT. Its protein is CASSFRTGFDTQYF. Looking up the rest from reference TRBV11-2 and TRBJ2-3 gives the full variable domain: EAGVAQSPRYKIIEKRQSVAFWCNPISGHATLYWYQQILGQGPKLLIQFQNNGVVDDSQLPKDRFSAERLKGVDSTLKIQPAKLEDSAVYLCASSFRTGFDTQYFGPGTRLTVL.

This clone was seen just once. The chain combines TRBV12-3 or TRBV12-4 with TRBJ1-1, with D uncertain. This CDR3 has 12 residues. The V and J ends lost 6 bases and 8 bases respectively, with 13 bases between them. In DNA, the CDR3 is TGTGCCAGCAGAACTACAGTGGCGGAAGCTTTCTTT. Its translation is CASRTTVAEAFF.

The J gene is TRBJ1-2, the V gene TRBV15; 8 nucleotides line up with TRBD1. There are 16 residues in the CDR3. Germline V gene lookup returns CDR1 LNHNV and CDR2 YYDKDF (reference sequence). V was pared by 3 bases and J by 4 bases, with 10 bases of the junction left unmatched. The CDR3, as DNA: TGTGCCACCAGCAGTACCCCCACAGGGGGATTCTATGGCTACACCTTC. Protein: CATSSTPTGGFYGYTF.

The genes are TRBV6-2 or TRBV6-3 and TRBJ2-5, with a tentative D call TRBD2 (5 bases). Trimming cost V 6 bases and J 5 bases, with 16 bases left between them. Germline CDR1 and CDR2: MNHEY and SVGEGT. The CDR3 extends over 14 amino acids. CDR3 sequence reads: CASSWTGTAETQYF. The CDR3 DNA sequence: TGTGCCAGCAGCTGGACGGGAACGGCGGAGACCCAGTACTTC.

On this clone itself: An end of the junction differs from the germline gene, which may be a read error. The V call is TRBV7-7, the J call TRBJ2-7; D may be TRBD1 (6 bases). There are 13 residues in the CDR3. CDR1 and CDR2 from the germline V gene are SSHAT and FNYEAQ (reference sequence). CDR3 residues: CASSPDRSYEQYF. Written as DNA, the CDR3 is TGTGCTAGCAGCCCAGACAGGTCCTACGAGCAGTACTTC.

V usage is TRBV4-2 and J usage is TRBJ1-2; tentative D call: TRBD1 (5 bases). The V end was cut by 1 base, the J end by 0 bases, with 12 bases between. The germline CDR1 and CDR2 sequences are LGHNA and YNFKEQ. The CDR3 is 16 residues long. CDR3 coding DNA: TGTGCCAGCAGCCAAGTCTCTGGGACCGCTAACTATGGCTACACCTTC. It codes for CASSQVSGTANYGYTF.

This chain links TRBV2 with TRBJ1-4; D is unclear. CDR1 and CDR2 (germline): SNHLY, FYNNEI. This CDR3 is built from 14 residues. Between the trimmed V and J ends, which lost 3 bases and 0 bases, there was a span of 5 bases. CDR3 protein: CASSDTATNEKLFF. The CDR3, as DNA: TGTGCCAGCAGTGACACTGCAACTAATGAAAAACTGTTTTTT.

The chain recombines TRBV11-2 with TRBJ1-1; D is unresolved. The CDR3 is 14 residues long. V was trimmed by 1 base and J by 1 base, leaving 7 bases between them. Germline V gives CDR1 SGHAT, CDR2 FQNNGV. The CDR3 loop reads CASSLATQNTEAFF. In DNA form, the CDR3 reads TGTGCCAGCAGCTTAGCCACCCAGAACACTGAAGCTTTCTTT. Based on the CDR3 plus reference TRBV11-2 and TRBJ1-1, the full variable domain is EAGVAQSPRYKIIEKRQSVAFWCNPISGHATLYWYQQILGQGPKLLIQFQNNGVVDDSQLPKDRFSAERLKGVDSTLKIQPAKLEDSAVYLCASSLATQNTEAFFGQGTRLTVV.

This chain connects TRBV25-1 to TRBJ2-5, with D possibly being TRBD1 or TRBD2 (6 bases each). CDR1 and CDR2 from the germline V gene are MGHDK and SYGVNS. This CDR3 is 18 amino acids long. V was trimmed by 1 base and J by 7 bases, leaving 25 bases between them. The chain's CDR3 is CASSEFAGDTGSTRTQYF. CDR3 in DNA: TGTGCCAGCAGTGAATTCGCCGGGGACACCGGGAGTACCAGGACCCAGTACTTC.

V is TRBV5-4 and J is TRBJ2-1; maybe TRBD2 (5 bases). Germline CDR1 is SGHNT and CDR2 is YYREEE (reference sequence). This CDR3 contains 16 residues. The V end lost 0 bases, the J end lost 5 bases, and 15 bases lay between the germline ends. CDR3 sequence (DNA): TGTGCCAGCAGCTTGGTTCCGGGATCGTGGCACAATGAGCAGTTCTTC. This translates into CASSLVPGSWHNEQFF.

The rearrangement joins TRBV7-8 to TRBJ2-5; 8 bases map to TRBD1. Germline V gives CDR1 SGHVS, CDR2 FQNEAQ. V lost 3 bases, J lost 5 bases, and 5 bases stayed unmatched. This CDR3 has 14 amino acids. For the CDR3, the DNA is TGTGCCAGCAGCTTTCCAGGGGGCTGGGAGACCCAGTACTTC. Translating it yields CASSFPGGWETQYF.

This sequence joins TRBV28 and TRBJ1-6; no definite D call. The CDR3 contains 18 residues. CDR1 and CDR2 (germline): MDHEN, SYDVKM. The V end lost 2 bases, the J end lost 6 bases, and 20 bases lay between the germline ends. The CDR3 bases are TGTGCCAGCAGTTTACTACTGGCAGCACACCTCCCTAATTCACCCCTCCACTTT. This sequence encodes CASSLLLAAHLPNSPLHF.

This chain links TRBV18 with TRBJ1-3, with D possibly matching TRBD1 (6 bases). Germline V gene data show CDR1 as KGHSH and CDR2 as LQKENI. V was clipped by 3 bases and J by 4 bases, with 13 bases between them. The CDR3 extends over 15 amino acids. The CDR3 DNA reads TGTGCCAGCTCACCTATCGGGACACTCGGAAACACCATATATTTT. It is translated as CASSPIGTLGNTIYF.

V is TRBV4-2 and J is TRBJ2-2; 8 bases are a match to TRBD2. This CDR3 region has 16 residues. Losses at the gene ends were 1 base for V and 6 bases for J; bases not matched to a gene: 7. Germline-derived CDR1 and CDR2 are LGHNA and YNFKEQ. CDR3 sequence reads: CASSQAAAGEAGELFF. CDR3 DNA: TGTGCCAGCAGCCAAGCTGCAGCGGGAGAAGCCGGGGAGCTGTTTTTT.

The chain couples TRBV10-3 to TRBJ2-3; TRBD2 matches 9 bases. The CDR3 runs to 13 residues. The junction had 7 bases not matched to a gene; V was cut back by 11 bases and J by 4 bases. The germline CDR1 and CDR2 sequences are ENHRY and SYGVKD. In DNA, the CDR3 is TGTGCCTCCTTAGCGGGGGAAGCAGATACGCAGTATTTT. Protein: CASLAGEADTQYF.

J is TRBJ1-1 and V is TRBV5-1, with 7 bases that match TRBD1. Germline CDR1 reads SGHRS; CDR2 reads YFSETQ. This CDR3 region has 14 residues. Trimming cost V 0 bases and J 4 bases; bases outside gene matches: 3. The CDR3 DNA sequence: TGCGCCAGCAGCTTGGAGGGGGACAGCACTGAAGCTTTCTTT. It is translated as CASSLEGDSTEAFF. Looking up the rest from reference TRBV5-1 and TRBJ1-1 gives the full variable domain: KAGVTQTPRYLIKTRGQQVTLSCSPISGHRSVSWYQQTPGQGLQFLFEYFSETQRNKGNFPGRFSGRQFSNSRSEMNVSTLELGDSALYLCASSLEGDSTEAFFGQGTRLTVV.

This chain uses TRBV5-1 with TRBJ2-1, with 8 bases that match TRBD1. Germline V lookup: CDR1 SGHRS, CDR2 YFSETQ. The CDR3 spans 15 residues. V trimming: 4 bases; J trimming: 4 bases; junction bases outside the gene matches: 7. This CDR3 reads CASSPGQGIYNEQFF. The CDR3 DNA follows: TGCGCCAGCAGCCCCGGACAGGGCATTTACAATGAGCAGTTCTTC.

This chain connects TRBV16 to TRBJ1-5; D unclear. The CDR3 covers 15 residues. Between the trimmed V and J ends, which lost 1 base and 3 bases, there was a span of 10 bases. CDR1 and CDR2 (germline): KGHSY, FQNENV. The CDR3 spells CASSQFTGYNQPQHF. The CDR3 nucleotides read TGTGCCAGCAGCCAATTCACGGGTTACAATCAGCCCCAGCATTTT.

The chain combines TRBV28 with TRBJ2-1, with TRBD1 matching over 11 bases. V dropped 5 bases and J dropped 2; count of bases not matched to a gene: 14. CDR1 is MDHEN, CDR2 SYDVKM, per germline. This CDR3 has 19 amino acids. For the CDR3, the DNA is TGTGCCAGCAGTCCCGGGACAGGGGGAAGTAGCGGGGCCTACAATGAGCAGTTCTTC. This sequence encodes CASSPGTGGSSGAYNEQFF.

This chain connects TRBV6-5 to TRBJ2-5; 7 bases are a match to TRBD2. The CDR3 spans 15 residues. The junction had 9 bases not matched to a gene; V was cut back by 6 bases and J by 2 bases. Germline V gene data show CDR1 as MNHEY and CDR2 as SVGAGI. CDR3 nucleotides: TGTGCCAGCAGGCCGCGTCCGGGGGGACAAGAGACCCAGTACTTC. This gives the protein CASRPRPGGQETQYF.

This clone appeared a single time. The sample carries other DNA sequences with the same CDR3. V usage is TRBV6-5 and J usage is TRBJ1-6, with 9 bases that match TRBD1. Germline CDR1 MNHEY, CDR2 SVGAGI. V lost 5 bases and J lost 6; bases outside the gene matches: 2. The CDR3 has 14 residues. CDR3: CASSRGQGNSPLHF. The DNA for the CDR3 is TGTGCCAGCAGTCGGGGACAGGGTAATTCACCCCTCCACTTT.